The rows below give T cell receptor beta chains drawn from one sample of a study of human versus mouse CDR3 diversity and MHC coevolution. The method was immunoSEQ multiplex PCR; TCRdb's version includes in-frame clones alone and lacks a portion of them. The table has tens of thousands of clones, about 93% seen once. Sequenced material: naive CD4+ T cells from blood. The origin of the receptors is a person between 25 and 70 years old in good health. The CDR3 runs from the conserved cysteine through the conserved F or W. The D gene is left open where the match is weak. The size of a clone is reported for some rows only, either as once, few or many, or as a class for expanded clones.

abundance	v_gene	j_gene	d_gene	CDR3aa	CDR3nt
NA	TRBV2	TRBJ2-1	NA	CASTLAPVLGDEQFF	TGTGCCAGCACCCTAGCGCCCGTACTAGGCGATGAGCAGTTCTTC
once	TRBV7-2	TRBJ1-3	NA	CASSLGAGLGGNTIYF	TGTGCCAGCAGCTTAGGGGCCGGACTAGGCGGAAACACCATATATTTT
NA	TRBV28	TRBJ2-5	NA	CASSKPGGPKTQYF	TGTGCCAGCAGTAAACCAGGGGGGCCGAAGACCCAGTACTTC
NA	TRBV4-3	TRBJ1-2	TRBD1	CASSQVGTGDGYTF	TGCGCCAGCAGCCAAGTAGGGACAGGGGATGGCTACACCTTC
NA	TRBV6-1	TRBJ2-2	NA	CASSDAGNTGELFF	TGTGCCAGCAGTGATGCAGGGAACACCGGGGAGCTGTTTTTT
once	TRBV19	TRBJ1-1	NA	CASGGVTLGNTEAFF	TGTGCCAGTGGGGGGGTCACCCTTGGGAACACTGAAGCTTTCTTT
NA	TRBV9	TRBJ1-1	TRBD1	CASSPTGANTEAFF	TGTGCCAGCAGCCCTACAGGGGCAAACACTGAAGCTTTCTTT
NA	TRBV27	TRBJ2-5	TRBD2	CASSAGLAGVWETQYF	TGTGCCAGCAGTGCGGGACTAGCGGGAGTTTGGGAGACCCAGTACTTC
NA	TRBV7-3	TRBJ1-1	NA	CASSLRDLCTEAFF	TGTGCCAGCAGCTTGAGGGATCTCTGCACTGAAGCTTTCTTT
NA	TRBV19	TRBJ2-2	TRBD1	CASTRTGTNTGELFF	TGTGCCAGTACCCGGACAGGGACGAACACCGGGGAGCTGTTTTTT
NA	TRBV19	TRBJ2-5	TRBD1	CASSSTGIQETQYF	TGTGCCAGTAGTTCGACAGGGATCCAAGAGACCCAGTACTTC
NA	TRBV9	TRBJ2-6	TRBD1	CASTQGALGANVLTF	TGTGCCAGTACACAGGGGGCGCTTGGGGCCAACGTCCTGACTTTC
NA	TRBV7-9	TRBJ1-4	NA	CASSPQQGSTNEKLFF	TGTGCCAGCAGCCCCCAACAGGGATCCACTAATGAAAAACTGTTTTTT
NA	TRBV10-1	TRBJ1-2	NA	CASSGGERPDTPSSYGYTF	TGCGCCAGCAGTGGGGGAGAACGACCCGACACCCCGTCTAGCTATGGCTACACCTTC
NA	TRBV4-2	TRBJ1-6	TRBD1	CASSQTTGGLNSPLHF	TGTGCCAGCAGCCAGACTACAGGGGGCCTAAATTCACCCCTCCACTTT
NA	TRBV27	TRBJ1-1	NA	CASTAGAWSTEAFF	TGTGCCAGCACCGCGGGGGCGTGGAGCACTGAAGCTTTCTTT
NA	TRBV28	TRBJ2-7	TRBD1	CASSFPGQGAYEQYF	TGTGCCAGCAGTTTCCCGGGACAGGGGGCATACGAGCAGTACTTC
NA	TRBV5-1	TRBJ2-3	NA	CASSLVDLGATDTQYF	TGCGCCAGCAGCTTAGTGGACCTGGGGGCCACAGATACGCAGTATTTT
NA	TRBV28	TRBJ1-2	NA	CASRSSGPGGYTF	TGTGCCAGCAGATCCTCAGGCCCCGGTGGCTACACCTTC
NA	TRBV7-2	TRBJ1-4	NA	CASSLAGGEKLFF	TGTGCCAGCAGCTTAGCGGGAGGGGAAAAACTGTTTTTT
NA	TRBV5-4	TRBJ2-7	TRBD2	CASSLGLAGSSYEQYF	TGTGCCAGCAGCTTGGGACTAGCGGGTTCCTCCTACGAGCAGTACTTC
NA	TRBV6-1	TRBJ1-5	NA	CASSANTGGRDQPQHF	TGTGCCAGCAGTGCCAACACGGGAGGGAGAGATCAGCCCCAGCATTTT
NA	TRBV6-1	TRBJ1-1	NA	CASSEGAGNTEAFF	TGTGCCAGCAGTGAAGGCGCGGGGAACACTGAAGCTTTCTTT
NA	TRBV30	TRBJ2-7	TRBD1	CAWNPGQGLYEQYF	TGTGCCTGGAACCCAGGACAGGGACTCTACGAGCAGTACTTC
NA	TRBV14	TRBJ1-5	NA	CASSQGRGYQPQHF	TGTGCCAGCAGCCAAGGACGGGGGTATCAGCCCCAGCATTTT
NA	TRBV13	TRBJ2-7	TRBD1	CASSRLPGRGRLGEQYF	TGTGCCAGCAGCCGACTCCCCGGAAGGGGGCGCCTGGGCGAGCAGTACTTC
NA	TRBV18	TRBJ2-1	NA	CASSQGQLNEQFF	TGTGCCAGCTCACAAGGACAGCTCAATGAGCAGTTCTTC
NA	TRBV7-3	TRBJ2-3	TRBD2	CASSFLLAGGTDTQYF	TGTGCCAGCAGCTTTTTGCTAGCGGGAGGTACGGATACGCAGTATTTT
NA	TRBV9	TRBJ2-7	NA	CASSPSRSSPYEQYF	TGTGCCAGCAGCCCCTCCCGGAGTTCACCCTACGAGCAGTACTTC
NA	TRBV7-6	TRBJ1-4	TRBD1	CASSSYGTGMNEKLFF	TGTGCCAGCAGCTCCTATGGGACAGGGATGAATGAAAAACTGTTTTTT
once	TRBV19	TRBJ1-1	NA	CASSIRAANTEAFF	TGTGCCAGTAGTATACGTGCGGCGAACACTGAAGCTTTCTTT
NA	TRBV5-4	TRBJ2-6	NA	CASSLGGSYSGANVLTF	TGTGCCAGCAGCTTGGGTGGCAGTTACTCTGGGGCCAACGTCTTGACTTTC
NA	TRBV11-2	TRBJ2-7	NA	CASSLELVLTRRYEQYF	TGTGCCAGCAGCTTAGAGTTGGTCCTCACACGCCGCTACGAGCAGTACTTC
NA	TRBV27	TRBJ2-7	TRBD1	CASSRGREQYF	TGTGCCAGCAGTAGGGGGCGCGAGCAGTACTTC
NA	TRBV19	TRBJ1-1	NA	CASNPRGSGNTEAFF	TGTGCCAGTAACCCCCGGGGGTCGGGGAACACTGAAGCTTTCTTT
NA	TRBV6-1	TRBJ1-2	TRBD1	CASVPGTGNYGYTF	TGTGCCAGCGTTCCCGGGACAGGGAACTATGGCTACACCTTC
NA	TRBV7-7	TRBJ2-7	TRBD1	CASSLGQGIGEQYF	TGTGCTAGCAGCTTAGGACAGGGGATAGGCGAGCAGTACTTC
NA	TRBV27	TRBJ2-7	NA	CASSFFRAGKTYEQYF	TGTGCCAGCAGTTTTTTTAGGGCAGGGAAAACCTACGAGCAGTACTTC
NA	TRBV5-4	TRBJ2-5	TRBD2	CASSFPGLASQETQYF	TGTGCCAGCAGCTTCCCGGGACTAGCGTCCCAAGAGACCCAGTACTTC
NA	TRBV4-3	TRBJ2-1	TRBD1	CASSQDDRGNEQFF	TGCGCCAGCAGCCAAGATGACAGGGGGAATGAGCAGTTCTTC